This TCR beta chain was recorded in a study of blood T cells in healthy people across ages. Study results and limitations: Naive T cell percentage and TCR beta diversity correlated strongly. Per million T cells, the diversity of TCR beta decreased roughly linearly as age advanced.

This CDR3 has 12 residues. Germline CDR1 reads DFQATT; CDR2 reads SNEGSKA (reference sequence). V lost 3 bases, J lost 4 bases, and 3 bases stayed unmatched. The sample, about 9.7 milliliters of peripheral blood, was drawn from each donor. Through a sample-barcoded 5' primer and a J-beta primer mix, a second PCR was run for 7 to 11 cycles. From the 5' RACE reads, TCRdb called clonotypes with MiXCR, one entry per CDR3 protein. The sample includes around 900,000 distinct CDR3 sequences, roughly 26% of them seen just once. This clonotype occurred many times. The antigen remains undetermined. The sample taken for sequencing was blood. V and J are TRBV20-1 and TRBJ2-7; 7 bases map to TRBD1. This receptor was taken from an elderly woman in good health. The CDR3 sequence is CSARTGPYEQYF. CDR3 nucleotide sequence: TGCAGTGCTAGGACAGGGCCATACGAGCAGTACTTC.